The 28 T cell receptor beta chains below come from one sample, sequenced in a study of metastatic and nonmetastatic thyroid tumors. TCRdb ran MiXCR on the PCR reads. The data contain about 5,800 clones, roughly a fifth of them seen just once; the ten biggest clones take up roughly 6.2%. Thyroid surgery took place with no prior treatment in any patient. The specimen sequenced was adjacent normal tissue. Receptors were obtained from a female donor with papillary thyroid cancer or a benign thyroid nodule (not recorded which). Some clones in this sample may be carry-over from other donors' samples.

The chain recombines TRBV5-1 with TRBJ2-3; no reliable D call. The CDR3 runs to 14 residues. V lost 2 bases and J 2 bases, leaving 9 bases between the germline ends. Germline loops: CDR1 SGHRS, CDR2 YFSETQ. The CDR3 is CASSFWTYTDTQYF. The CDR3 DNA is TGCGCCAGCAGCTTCTGGACCTACACAGATACGCAGTATTTT.

This clone was seen a handful of times. One end of the junction is discordant with germline, which a read error may explain. This chain connects TRBV6-1 to TRBJ2-2; D possibly corresponds to TRBD2 (6 bases). Germline CDR1 is MNHNS and CDR2 is SASEGT. The CDR3 runs 15 residues. CDR3 protein: CASSHPRGGGGELLF. CDR3 bases: TGTGCCAGCAGCCATCCCCGCGGCGGTGGCGGGGAGCTGCTTTTT.

In its sample, this clone is medium-sized (0.01 to 0.1%). The rearrangement uses TRBV7-8 and TRBJ2-5; possibly TRBD1 for D (5 bases). With 2 bases removed from V and 7 bases from J, the gap between germline ends came to 11 bases. Germline V gene lookup returns CDR1 SGHVS and CDR2 FQNEAQ. The CDR3 is 13 amino acids. The DNA for the CDR3 is TGTGCCAGCAGCTTAAGGCAGGGCGGGACCCAGTACTTC. Its translation: CASSLRQGGTQYF.

Judged by abundance, this clone is medium-sized. The rearrangement uses TRBV27 and TRBJ1-6, with D unclear. V shed 3 bases and J shed 9 bases, with 12 bases lying between them. This CDR3 is built from 14 residues. Germline V gene lookup returns CDR1 MNHEY and CDR2 SMNVEV (reference sequence). The DNA for the CDR3 is TGTGCCAGCAGTTTGTCTGGGCTCGGTTCACCCCTCCACTTT. Protein: CASSLSGLGSPLHF.

The V gene is TRBV5-1, the J gene TRBJ2-7; D gene ambiguous. The germline V gene encodes CDR1 SGHRS and CDR2 YFSETQ. The ends were cut back, 4 bases at V and 4 bases at J, with 12 bases in the middle. The CDR3 loop spans 13 amino acids. This chain's CDR3 is CASSTRPDYEQYF. The CDR3 region has the DNA TGCGCCAGCAGCACCAGACCCGATTACGAGCAGTACTTC.

The rearrangement links TRBV2 to TRBJ2-3; weak D call: TRBD2 (7 bases). Germline V gene sequence: CDR1 SNHLY, CDR2 FYNNEI. Between the trimmed V and J ends, which lost 9 bases and 5 bases, there was a span of 21 bases. The CDR3 length is 15 residues. This chain's CDR3 is CARCGGGPRGDTQYF. DNA of the CDR3: TGTGCCAGATGCGGCGGGGGCCCTCGTGGAGATACGCAGTATTTT.

This clone was picked up many times. This chain uses TRBV19 with TRBJ1-4; D possibly corresponds to TRBD1 (5 bases). The germline gives CDR1 LNHDA, CDR2 SQIVND (reference sequence). The CDR3 totals 14 residues. The CDR3 loop is CASRATVDNEKLFF. The CDR3 nucleotides are TGTGCTTCCAGGGCCACAGTTGATAATGAAAAACTGTTTTTT.

Judged by abundance, this clone is medium-sized (0.01 to 0.1%). The chain employs TRBV3-1 and TRBJ2-1, with D perhaps TRBD2 (5 bases). V lost 4 bases, J lost 4 bases, and 8 bases lay in between. The CDR3 sequence is 13 residues long. Germline values: CDR1 LGHDT, CDR2 YNNKEL (reference sequence). The CDR3 region is CASSPDFYNEQFF. The CDR3 DNA sequence: TGTGCCAGCAGCCCGGACTTTTACAATGAGCAGTTCTTC.

The chain has TRBV20-1 and TRBJ2-7, with a weak D call TRBD1 (6 bases). V lost 4 bases to trimming and J lost 5 bases, with 6 bases between them. This CDR3 contains 10 residues. Germline V gene lookup returns CDR1 DFQATT and CDR2 SNEGSKA (reference sequence). The CDR3 DNA is TGCAGTGCTAACAGGGACGAGCAGTACTTC. Translating gives CSANRDEQYF.

This clone was counted only a few times. This rearrangement joins TRBV2 to TRBJ2-7; D perhaps matches TRBD2 (5 bases). V was pared by 2 bases and J by 0 bases, with 8 bases between. This CDR3 comprises 14 residues. CDR1 and CDR2 (germline): SNHLY, FYNNEI. The CDR3 nucleotides are TGTGCCAGCAGTGAAACGGGGAGCTCCTACGAGCAGTACTTC. This sequence encodes CASSETGSSYEQYF.

This clone was counted only a few times. The chain recombines TRBV10-1 with TRBJ2-5; 7 bases are shared with TRBD1. CDR3 length: 12 amino acids. V trimming: 10 bases; J trimming: 4 bases; junction bases outside the gene matches: 6. CDR1 is WNHNN, CDR2 SYGVQD, per germline (reference sequence). The CDR3 protein is CANRRTGETQYF. The CDR3 nucleotides read TGCGCCAATCGGAGGACAGGAGAGACCCAGTACTTC.

This clone is medium-sized in the sample. The chain couples TRBV6-1 to TRBJ1-2; the D gene is possibly TRBD1 (6 bases). From germline, CDR1 is MNHNS and CDR2 SASEGT. The CDR3 sequence is 17 residues long. V lost 1 base, J lost 8 bases, and 23 bases lay in between. The CDR3 sequence is CASSEELGPGQQGGYTF. In nucleotides, the CDR3 is TGTGCCAGCAGTGAAGAATTAGGACCAGGACAACAGGGAGGCTACACCTTC.

Remarks on this clone: One end of the junction does not line up with germline, which may come from a read error. The CDR3 region is CATSAGKGGLPYSPIHF. The CDR3 DNA reads TGTGCCACCAGCGCGGGCAAGGGAGGACTCCCTTACTCACCCATCCACTTT. The chain couples TRBV15 to TRBJ1-6, with unresolved D. The length of the CDR3 is 17 residues. In germline, CDR1 is LNHNV, CDR2 YYDKDF (reference sequence).

Worth noting for this clone: The final CDR3 position lacks the conserved phenylalanine or tryptophan, pointing to a likely read error. It is unclear where the CDR3 begins or ends on the DNA, so no DNA is shown, and the CDR3 is as TCRdb lists it. The chain joins TRBV5-1 to TRBJ2-1; the table names TRBD2, a call not compared with the DNA. 8 amino acids form the CDR3, both terminal residues included. Germline V gene sequence: CDR1 SGHRS, CDR2 YFSETQ. This CDR3 reads CASRTLVG.

By share of the sample, this clone is large. This chain joins TRBV6-1 and TRBJ2-3, with 8 bases lining up with TRBD2. V was pared by 8 bases and J by 0 bases, with 1 base of the junction left unmatched. The V gene's germline CDR1 is MNHNS and CDR2 SASEGT. The CDR3 sequence is 13 residues long. DNA of the CDR3: TGTGCCAGCGGACTAGCTAGCACAGATACGCAGTATTTT. Amino acids: CASGLASTDTQYF.

V usage is TRBV19 and J usage is TRBJ1-1; D gene unclear. The germline CDR1 and CDR2 sequences are LNHDA and SQIVND (reference sequence). V shed 6 bases and J shed 12 bases, with 23 bases lying between them. This CDR3 has 14 residues. CDR3: CASRAETYTSESFF. For the CDR3, the DNA is TGTGCCAGTAGGGCAGAGACGTATACATCCGAATCTTTCTTT.

The rearrangement uses TRBV27 and TRBJ2-5; 9 bases are a match to TRBD2. Germline CDR1 MNHEY, CDR2 SMNVEV (reference sequence). Unmatched junction bases numbered 7, after V lost 3 bases and J lost 2 bases. CDR3 length: 16 residues. CDR3 in amino acids: CASSLGAGGSQETQYF. CDR3 bases: TGTGCCAGCAGTTTGGGGGCGGGGGGGTCTCAAGAGACCCAGTACTTC.

A few counts support this clone. This sequence joins TRBV27 and TRBJ2-7, with D unclear. CDR3 size: 14 residues. Germline CDR1 is MNHEY and CDR2 is SMNVEV (reference sequence). Between the trimmed V and J ends, which lost 3 bases and 1 base, there was a span of 10 bases. The CDR3 is CASSLTQVSYEQYF. CDR3 in DNA: TGTGCCAGCAGTTTGACTCAGGTATCCTACGAGCAGTACTTC.

This clone was counted ten times or more. Lacking the conserved final phenylalanine or tryptophan, this CDR3 likely reflects a read error. The same CDR3 arises from other DNA sequences in this sample as well. V gene TRBV6-1 combines with J gene TRBJ2-3; 11 nucleotides match TRBD2. The CDR3 length is 16 residues. V lost 5 bases to trimming and J lost 2 bases; unmatched junction nucleotides: 6. Germline assignment: CDR1 MNHNS and CDR2 SASEGT. The CDR3 nucleotides read TGTGCCAGCAGTATAGGGACTAGCGGACCCACAGATACGCAGTATTCT. The encoded protein is CASSIGTSGPTDTQYS.

In regard to this clone: At one end the junction does not follow the germline gene, possibly because of a read error. Other DNA sequences in this sample translate to the same CDR3. This sequence joins TRBV5-1 and TRBJ1-2; tentatively, D is TRBD1 (5 bases). Germline loops: CDR1 SGHRS, CDR2 YFSETQ. The CDR3 runs to 17 residues. CDR3: CASSAGAGPEGIVGYTF. CDR3 in DNA: TGCGCCAGCAGCGCCGGGGCAGGGCCAGAAGGGATCGTTGGCTATACCTTC. Using reference TRBV5-1 and TRBJ1-2 for the parts outside the CDR3, the full variable domain is KAGVTQTPRYLIKTRGQQVTLSCSPISGHRSVSWYQQTPGQGLQFLFEYFSETQRNKGNFPGRFSGRQFSNSRSEMNVSTLELGDSALYLCASSAGAGPEGIVGYTFGSGTRLTVV.

A few counts support this clone. The rearrangement joins TRBV6-1 to TRBJ1-4; 7 bases fit TRBD1. The V and J ends lost 4 bases and 4 bases, in that order; junction bases with no gene match: 6. The CDR3 runs 15 residues. Germline V gene sequence: CDR1 MNHNS, CDR2 SASEGT. CDR3 protein: CASSGGTVLNEKLFF. In DNA, the CDR3 is TGTGCCAGCAGTGGTGGGACAGTCCTTAATGAAAAACTGTTTTTT.

This clone is large. The chain uses TRBV27 and TRBJ2-2, with 9 bases that match TRBD2. The CDR3 loop spans 15 amino acids. Unmatched junction bases numbered 5, after V lost 6 bases and J lost 3 bases. Germline loops: CDR1 MNHEY, CDR2 SMNVEV (reference sequence). The CDR3 region has the DNA TGTGCCAGCAGAATAAGCGGGGGGTACACCGGGGAGCTGTTTTTT. Its protein is CASRISGGYTGELFF.

This clone ranks as medium-sized (0.01 to 0.1%). The J gene is TRBJ1-6, the V gene TRBV9, with D possibly being TRBD1 (5 bases). The germline V gene encodes CDR1 SGDLS and CDR2 YYNGEE. V shed 1 base and J shed 3 bases, with 14 bases lying between them. The CDR3 runs 17 residues. The DNA for the CDR3 is TGTGCCAGCAGCGTAACACCCCAGGGAGTCTATAATTCACCCCTCCACTTT. Residues: CASSVTPQGVYNSPLHF.

By sample share, this clone is medium-sized. J is TRBJ2-5 and V is TRBV2; no definite D call. Germline V gene data show CDR1 as SNHLY and CDR2 as FYNNEI. Trimming cost V 6 bases and J 5 bases, with 10 bases left between them. The length of the CDR3 is 12 residues. CDR3 in amino acids: CASSQSRETQYF. In DNA form, the CDR3 reads TGTGCCAGCAGCCAATCCAGGGAGACCCAGTACTTC.

The V and J genes are TRBV6-1 and TRBJ2-7, with D perhaps TRBD2 (7 bases). Germline assignment: CDR1 MNHNS and CDR2 SASEGT. Trimming took off 10 bases at V and 2 bases at J, with 21 bases between the two ends. This CDR3 region has 15 residues. The CDR3 loop is CATKLGRGFAYEQYF. The CDR3 region has the DNA TGTGCCACGAAGTTGGGGAGGGGGTTTGCCTACGAGCAGTACTTC.

Ten or more counts support this clone. The V call is TRBV18, the J call TRBJ2-5; 7 positions match TRBD2. Germline trimming cut 1 base from V and 2 bases from J; bases unmatched to any gene: 4. The CDR3 contains 15 residues. CDR1 and CDR2 from the germline V gene are KGHSH and LQKENI. The CDR3 here is CASSPREGIQETQYF. Here the CDR3 DNA reads TGTGCCAGCTCACCACGGGAGGGAATTCAAGAGACCCAGTACTTC.

This clone is categorized as medium-sized (0.01 to 0.1%). The chain couples TRBV4-2 to TRBJ2-7; D remains unclear. Looked up from germline, CDR1 is LGHNA and CDR2 is YNFKEQ. V lost 0 bases to trimming and J lost 3 bases, with 9 bases between them. The CDR3 is 14 residues long. CDR3: CASSQEGSNYEQYF. Written as DNA, the CDR3 is TGTGCCAGCAGCCAAGAAGGCAGTAACTACGAGCAGTACTTC.

This chain links TRBV12-3 or TRBV12-4 with TRBJ2-7, with 7 bases matching TRBD1. The CDR3 consists of 14 residues. After removal of 5 bases from V and 5 bases from J, the junction contained 9 bases not matched to a gene. CDR3 nucleotides: TGTGCCAGCAGTGATAGACAGGGTGGGGACGAGCAGTACTTC. Its protein product is CASSDRQGGDEQYF.